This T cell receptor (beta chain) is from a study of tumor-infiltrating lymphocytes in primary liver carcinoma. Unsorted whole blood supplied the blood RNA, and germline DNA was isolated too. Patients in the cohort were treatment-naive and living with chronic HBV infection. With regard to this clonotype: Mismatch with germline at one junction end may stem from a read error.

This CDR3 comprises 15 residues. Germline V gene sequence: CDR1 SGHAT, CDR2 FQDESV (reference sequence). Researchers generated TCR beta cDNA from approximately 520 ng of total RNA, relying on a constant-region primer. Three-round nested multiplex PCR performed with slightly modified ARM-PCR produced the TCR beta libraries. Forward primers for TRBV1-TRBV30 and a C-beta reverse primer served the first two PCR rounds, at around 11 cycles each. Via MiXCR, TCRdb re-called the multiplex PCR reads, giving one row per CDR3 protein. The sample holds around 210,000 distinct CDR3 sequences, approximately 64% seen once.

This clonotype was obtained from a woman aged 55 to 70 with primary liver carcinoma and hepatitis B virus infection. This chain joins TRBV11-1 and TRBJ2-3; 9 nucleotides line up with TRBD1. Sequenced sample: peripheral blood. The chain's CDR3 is CASNSRQGDGDTQYF. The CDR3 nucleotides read TGTGCCAGCAACTCCCGACAGGGGGATGGAGATACTCAGTATTTT.